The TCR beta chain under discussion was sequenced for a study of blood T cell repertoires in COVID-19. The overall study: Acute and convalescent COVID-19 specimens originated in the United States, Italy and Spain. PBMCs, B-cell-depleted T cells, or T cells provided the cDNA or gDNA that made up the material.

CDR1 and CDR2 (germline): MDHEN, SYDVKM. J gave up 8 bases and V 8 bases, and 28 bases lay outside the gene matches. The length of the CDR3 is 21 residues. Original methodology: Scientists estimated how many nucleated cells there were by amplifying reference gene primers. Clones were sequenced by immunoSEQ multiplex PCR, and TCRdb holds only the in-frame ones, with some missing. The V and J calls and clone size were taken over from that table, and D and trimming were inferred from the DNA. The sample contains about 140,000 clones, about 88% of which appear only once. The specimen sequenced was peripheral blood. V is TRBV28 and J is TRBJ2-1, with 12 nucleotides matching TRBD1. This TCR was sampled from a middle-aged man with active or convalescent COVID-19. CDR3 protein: CASHATNWDRGPSGTPHEQFF. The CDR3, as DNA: TGTGCCAGCCATGCTACTAATTGGGACAGGGGGCCCAGCGGGACTCCCCATGAGCAGTTCTTC.